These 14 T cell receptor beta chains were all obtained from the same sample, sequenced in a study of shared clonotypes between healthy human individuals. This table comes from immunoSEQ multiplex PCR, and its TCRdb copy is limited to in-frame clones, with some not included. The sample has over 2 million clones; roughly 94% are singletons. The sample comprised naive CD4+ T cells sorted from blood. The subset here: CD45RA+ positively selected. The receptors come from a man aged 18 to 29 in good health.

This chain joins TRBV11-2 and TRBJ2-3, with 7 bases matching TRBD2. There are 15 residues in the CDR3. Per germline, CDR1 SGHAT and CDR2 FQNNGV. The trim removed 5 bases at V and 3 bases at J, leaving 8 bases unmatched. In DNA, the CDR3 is TGTGCCAGCAGCCCTTGGGGGGGGTTTACAGATACGCAGTATTTT. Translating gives CASSPWGGFTDTQYF.

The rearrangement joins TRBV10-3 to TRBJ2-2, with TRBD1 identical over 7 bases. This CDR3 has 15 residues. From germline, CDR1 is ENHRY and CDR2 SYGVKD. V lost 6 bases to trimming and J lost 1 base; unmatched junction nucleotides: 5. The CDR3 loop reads CAISGDRVNTGELFF. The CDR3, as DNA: TGTGCCATCAGCGGAGACAGGGTGAACACCGGGGAGCTGTTTTTT.

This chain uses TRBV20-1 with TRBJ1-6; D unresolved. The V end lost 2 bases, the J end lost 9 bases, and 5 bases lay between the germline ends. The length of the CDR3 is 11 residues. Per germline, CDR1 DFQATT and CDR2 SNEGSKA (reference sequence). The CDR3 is CSARSGSPLHF. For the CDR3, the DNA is TGCAGTGCTAGATCGGGTTCACCCCTCCACTTT.

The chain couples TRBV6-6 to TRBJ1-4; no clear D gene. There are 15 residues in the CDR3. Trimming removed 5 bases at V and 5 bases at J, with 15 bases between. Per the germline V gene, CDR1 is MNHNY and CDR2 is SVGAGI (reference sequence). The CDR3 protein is CASSPLSFRNEKLFF. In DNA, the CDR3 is TGTGCCAGCAGTCCCCTTTCTTTTCGGAATGAAAAACTGTTTTTT.

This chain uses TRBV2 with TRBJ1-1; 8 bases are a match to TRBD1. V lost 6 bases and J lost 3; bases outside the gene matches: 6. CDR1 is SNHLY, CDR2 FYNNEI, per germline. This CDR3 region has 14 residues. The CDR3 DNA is TGTGCCAGCAGATTGACAGGGGCGTACACTGAAGCTTTCTTT. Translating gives CASRLTGAYTEAFF.

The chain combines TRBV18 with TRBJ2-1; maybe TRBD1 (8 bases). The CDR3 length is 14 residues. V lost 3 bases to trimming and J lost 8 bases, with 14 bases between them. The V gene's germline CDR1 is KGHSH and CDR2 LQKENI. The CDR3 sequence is CASSPNRGGDEQFF. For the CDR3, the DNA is TGTGCCAGCTCACCCAACAGGGGGGGCGATGAGCAGTTCTTC.

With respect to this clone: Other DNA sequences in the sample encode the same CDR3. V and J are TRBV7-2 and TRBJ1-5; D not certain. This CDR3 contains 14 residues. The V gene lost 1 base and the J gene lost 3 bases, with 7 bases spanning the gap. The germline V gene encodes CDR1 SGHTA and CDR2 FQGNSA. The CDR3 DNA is TGTGCCAGCAGCTTAGGAGGTTTCAATCAGCCCCAGCATTTT. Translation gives CASSLGGFNQPQHF.

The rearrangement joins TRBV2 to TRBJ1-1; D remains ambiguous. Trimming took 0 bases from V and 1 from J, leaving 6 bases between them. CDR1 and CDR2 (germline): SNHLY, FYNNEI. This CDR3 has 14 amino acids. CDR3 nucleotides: TGTGCCAGCAGTGAAGCGTGGGGGAACACTGAAGCTTTCTTT. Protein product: CASSEAWGNTEAFF. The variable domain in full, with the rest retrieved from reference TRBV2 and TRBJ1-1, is EPEVTQTPSHQVTQMGQEVILRCVPISNHLYFYWYRQILGQKVEFLVSFYNNEISEKSEIFDDQFSVERPDGSNFTLKIRSTKLEDSAMYFCASSEAWGNTEAFFGQGTRLTVV.

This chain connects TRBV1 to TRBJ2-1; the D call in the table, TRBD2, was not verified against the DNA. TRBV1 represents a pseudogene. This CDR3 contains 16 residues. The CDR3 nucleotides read TGCACCAGCAGCCAAGATGGGATCGAGGGGGGGAATGAGCAGTTCTTC. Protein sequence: CTSSQDGIEGGNEQFF.

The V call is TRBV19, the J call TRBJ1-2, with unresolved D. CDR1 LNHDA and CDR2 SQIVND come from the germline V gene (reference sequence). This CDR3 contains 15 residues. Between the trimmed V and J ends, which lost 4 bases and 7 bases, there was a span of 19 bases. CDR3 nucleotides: TGTGCCAGTAGTAGAGCCCGACTGGAAGTGGGTGGCTACACCTTC. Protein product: CASSRARLEVGGYTF.

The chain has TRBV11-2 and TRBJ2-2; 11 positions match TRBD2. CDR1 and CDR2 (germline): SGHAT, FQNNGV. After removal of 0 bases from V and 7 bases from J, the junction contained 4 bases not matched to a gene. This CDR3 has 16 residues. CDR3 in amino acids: CASSLDRLAGGGELFF. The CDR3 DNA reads TGTGCCAGCAGCTTAGATCGCCTAGCGGGAGGCGGGGAGCTGTTTTTT.

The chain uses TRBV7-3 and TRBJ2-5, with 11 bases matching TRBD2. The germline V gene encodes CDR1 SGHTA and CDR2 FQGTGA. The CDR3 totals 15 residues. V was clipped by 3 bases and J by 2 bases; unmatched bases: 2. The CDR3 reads CASSLASGGQETQYF. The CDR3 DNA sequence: TGTGCCAGCAGCTTGGCTAGCGGGGGGCAAGAGACCCAGTACTTC.

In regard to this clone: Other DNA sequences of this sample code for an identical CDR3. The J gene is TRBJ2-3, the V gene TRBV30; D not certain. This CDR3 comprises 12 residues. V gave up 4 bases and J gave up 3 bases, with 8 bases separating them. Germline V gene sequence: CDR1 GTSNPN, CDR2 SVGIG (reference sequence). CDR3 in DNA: TGTGCCTGGATCCGGTCTACAGATACGCAGTATTTT. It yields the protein CAWIRSTDTQYF.

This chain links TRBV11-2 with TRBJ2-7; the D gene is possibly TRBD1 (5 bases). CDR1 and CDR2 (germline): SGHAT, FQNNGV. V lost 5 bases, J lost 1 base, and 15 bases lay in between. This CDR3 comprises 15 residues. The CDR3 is CASSPLGAASYEQYF. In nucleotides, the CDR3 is TGTGCCAGCAGCCCCCTAGGGGCCGCATCCTACGAGCAGTACTTC.